This T cell receptor (beta chain) was retrieved from a study of identical twins. Study observations and caveats: In beta out-of-frame sequences, the excess sharing between twins was weaker.

The V and J ends lost 5 bases and 0 bases, in that order; junction bases with no gene match: 16. This CDR3 comprises 19 residues. Template switching introduced a universal primer site, and the cDNA bore unique molecular identifiers. MiXCR, run by TCRdb on the 5' RACE reads, gives a single entry per CDR3 protein. Among fewer than 550,000 distinct CDR3 sequences, roughly 13% were seen once, and the ten largest hold about 0.97%. This clonotype has only a few counts. Its antigen is unidentified. This sample also belongs to another study, concerning yellow fever vaccine responses in identical twins. From that report: Twins reportedly mounted vaccine T cell responses that seemed partly convergent, partly personalized.

The sequenced material came from CD4+ T cells sorted from blood. The chain recombines TRBV12-3 or TRBV12-4 with TRBJ1-2, with 9 bases lining up with TRBD1. The TCR was taken from a woman aged 18-29 years in good health. The CDR3 loop reads CASSLGTGSSGRANYGYTF. DNA of the CDR3: TGTGCCAGCAGTCTCGGGACAGGGAGTTCGGGACGGGCTAACTATGGCTACACCTTC.